The source of this T cell receptor beta chain is a study of blood T cell repertoires in COVID-19. Study-wide context: Sites across the United States, Italy and Spain contributed samples from acute and convalescent COVID-19.

Here immunoSEQ multiplex PCR was the method, and the copy in TCRdb shows in-frame clones only, minus some. The table includes 150,000 to 200,000 clones, about 91% detected once. CDR1 LGHNA and CDR2 YNFKEQ come from the germline V gene. The CDR3 contains 17 residues. Trimming took 4 bases from V and 0 from J, leaving 15 bases between them. The V call is TRBV4-2, the J call TRBJ2-2; D might be TRBD2 (7 bases). The sequenced material came from peripheral blood. This receptor was identified in a woman aged 55-70 years who had recovered from COVID-19. The CDR3 nucleotides read TGTGCCAGCAGCCTGGTAGGGGGGGCCGCGAACACCGGGGAGCTGTTTTTT. This encodes CASSLVGGAANTGELFF.